This T cell receptor beta chain was captured by sequencing in a study of T-cell memory formation after mild COVID-19. The CDR3 covers 16 residues. The germline gives CDR1 SGHRS, CDR2 YFSETQ. The V and J ends lost 4 bases and 3 bases respectively, with 18 bases between them. A 5'RACE reaction primed in the constant segment made cDNA libraries of TCR alpha and TCR beta, and these carried sample barcodes and UMIs. Each CDR3 protein is one row after TCRdb ran MiXCR on the 5' RACE reads. This table has a few hundred thousand distinct CDR3 sequences, roughly 24% appearing once. Findings of the study overall: Nothing showed for sure that second-wave clones peaking on day 37 were SARS-CoV-2 specific. The pre-infection memory compartment contained some responding clones, suggesting cross-reactive memory joined. Clones contracting over day 15 to 85 were CD4/CD8 balanced, with later expanders leaning CD4+.

As to this clonotype: Its antigen is unidentified.

This TCR came from an adult woman who had mild COVID-19 (a few samples of this study predate the infection). Cell type and time point are not known. The specimen was PBMCs or a T cell subset sorted from them (not recorded which). The chain links TRBV5-1 to TRBJ2-3; D may be TRBD2 (6 bases). In DNA form, the CDR3 reads TGCGCCAGCAGCCCACGGGCGGGGCGTCGGACAGATACGCAGTATTTT. The encoded protein is CASSPRAGRRTDTQYF.